The present T cell receptor beta chain was sequenced within a study of blood T cell repertoires in COVID-19. Whole-study context: Both acute and convalescent COVID-19 samples were obtained from the United States, Italy and Spain. T cells, B-cell-depleted T cells, or PBMCs supplied cDNA or gDNA.

In the original processing: Nucleated cell number was recorded as an estimate derived from reference gene primer amplification. Libraries were prepared by immunoSEQ multiplex PCR; TCRdb keeps only in-frame clonotypes and omits some of them. That table furnishes V, J and clone size, whereas the DNA furnished D and trimming. This table has around 180,000 clones, about nine tenths appearing once. This CDR3 spans 13 amino acids. CDR1 SQVTM and CDR2 ANQGSEA come from the germline V gene. V was clipped by 4 bases and J by 4 bases, with 11 bases between them. The sample taken for sequencing was peripheral blood. The V call is TRBV29-1, the J call TRBJ2-1; D gene ambiguous. This TCR was sampled from a woman younger than 45 with acute or convalescent COVID-19. Here the CDR3 reads CSVVSSIYNEQFF. The CDR3 DNA reads TGCAGCGTTGTGAGCTCCATTTACAATGAGCAGTTCTTC.